The 16 T cell receptor beta chains reported below all come from one sample, sequenced in a study of neurological immune-mediated disorders. In TCRdb, the 5' RACE reads were re-called with MiXCR into one record per CDR3 protein. This table holds around 55,000 distinct CDR3 sequences, about 4.2% found once. The source material was CD4+ T cells from blood. Source of these receptors: a woman between 40 and 50 years old with multiple sclerosis.

This clonotype was detected ten times or more. The chain has TRBV10-3 and TRBJ1-4; D unresolved. The V end was cut by 3 bases, the J end by 8 bases, with 13 bases between. The CDR3 is made up of 14 amino acids. The germline CDR1 and CDR2 sequences are ENHRY and SYGVKD. The CDR3 DNA reads as TGTGCCATCAGTGATCTAGGAGAGGGCGAAAAACTGTTTTTT. Amino acids: CAISDLGEGEKLFF.

This clonotype was counted many times. The chain links TRBV9 to TRBJ1-3; D call uncertain. Germline CDR1 reads SGDLS; CDR2 reads YYNGEE. The V and J ends lost 3 bases and 2 bases respectively, with 6 bases between them. The CDR3 consists of 13 residues. CDR3 coding DNA: TGTGCCAGCAGCGGACACACTGGAAACACCATATATTTT. Translated: CASSGHTGNTIYF.

This clonotype was observed many times. This sequence joins TRBV20-1 and TRBJ1-2; 9 bases match TRBD1. The ends lost 1 base at V and 3 bases at J; junction bases unmatched: 9. CDR1 is DFQATT and CDR2 is SNEGSKA in the germline V gene (reference sequence). This CDR3 has 16 residues. The CDR3 is CSARGGTGGLDYGYTF. For the CDR3, the DNA is TGCAGTGCTAGAGGGGGAACAGGGGGCTTAGACTATGGCTACACCTTC.

V usage is TRBV20-1 and J usage is TRBJ1-2; D is uncertain. CDR3 length equals 12 residues. Trimming took 3 bases from V and 2 from J, leaving 7 bases between them. The germline V gene encodes CDR1 DFQATT and CDR2 SNEGSKA (reference sequence). CDR3 loop: CSASRQNYGYTF. DNA of the CDR3: TGCAGTGCTAGTCGGCAGAACTATGGCTACACCTTC.

Ten or more counts support this clonotype. The chain couples TRBV5-1 to TRBJ2-7; D is ambiguous. Germline V gives CDR1 SGHRS, CDR2 YFSETQ. V was pared by 2 bases and J by 7 bases, with 10 bases between. The CDR3 contains 12 residues. This CDR3 is CASSFVGSEQYF. The CDR3 DNA reads as TGCGCCAGCAGCTTTGTAGGGTCGGAGCAGTACTTC.

This clonotype has at least ten counts. The chain combines TRBV21-1 with TRBJ1-1. TRBV21-1 is recorded as a pseudogene. The CDR3 is 16 residues long. The CDR3 DNA reads as TGTGCCAGCAGCAAAGTTCGTGCCAGTTTGAACACTGAAGCTTTCTTT. The encoded protein is CASSKVRASLNTEAFF.

This clonotype was seen at least ten times. The CDR3 loop is CSAPGQGMTEAFF. CDR3 sequence (DNA): TGCAGTGCCCCGGGACAGGGAATGACTGAAGCTTTCTTT. This chain links TRBV20-1 with TRBJ1-1; 9 nucleotides align to TRBD1. From germline, CDR1 is DFQATT and CDR2 SNEGSKA (reference sequence). The CDR3 contains 13 residues. The trim removed 6 bases at V and 5 bases at J, leaving 7 bases unmatched.

This clonotype was seen many times. The rearrangement joins TRBV5-1 to TRBJ2-7, with 7 bases aligning to TRBD1. The trim removed 1 base at V and 0 bases at J, leaving 4 bases unmatched. Germline V gene data show CDR1 as SGHRS and CDR2 as YFSETQ. The CDR3 consists of 15 residues. This CDR3 is CASSLPNRGSYEQYF. The CDR3 DNA reads as TGCGCCAGCAGCTTGCCCAACAGGGGCTCCTACGAGCAGTACTTC. Full variable domain (remainder filled in from reference TRBV5-1 and TRBJ2-7): KAGVTQTPRYLIKTRGQQVTLSCSPISGHRSVSWYQQTPGQGLQFLFEYFSETQRNKGNFPGRFSGRQFSNSRSEMNVSTLELGDSALYLCASSLPNRGSYEQYFGPGTRLTVT.

This clonotype was found many times. The chain employs TRBV5-1 and TRBJ1-3; tentative D call: TRBD1 (5 bases). This CDR3 has 14 amino acids. Germline V lookup: CDR1 SGHRS, CDR2 YFSETQ. Between the trimmed V and J ends, which lost 4 bases and 0 bases, there was a span of 8 bases. CDR3 coding DNA: TGCGCCAGCAGCATCGACAGCTCTGGAAACACCATATATTTT. Its translation: CASSIDSSGNTIYF.

In its sample, this clonotype was seen many times. The V and J genes are TRBV5-1 and TRBJ2-1; no reliable D call. Germline assignment: CDR1 SGHRS and CDR2 YFSETQ. The CDR3 extends over 12 amino acids. The V end was cut by 2 bases, the J end by 10 bases, with 10 bases between. CDR3: CASSFTVEEQFF. The CDR3 nucleotides are TGCGCCAGCAGCTTCACGGTGGAGGAGCAGTTCTTC.

This clonotype was seen ten or more times. V is TRBV20-1 and J is TRBJ1-2; D remains unclear. CDR3 length: 11 amino acids. V was cut by 6 bases and J by 6 bases, with 11 bases left in between. CDR1 is DFQATT and CDR2 is SNEGSKA in the germline V gene (reference sequence). CDR3 coding DNA: TGCAGTGCCCTATTAAGGGATGGCTACACCTTC. This encodes CSALLRDGYTF.

This clonotype showed up many times. The chain carries TRBV28 and TRBJ1-1; 10 nucleotides align to TRBD1. The CDR3 consists of 18 residues. V gave up 3 bases and J gave up 4 bases; unmatched junction bases: 14. Germline values: CDR1 MDHEN, CDR2 SYDVKM. DNA for the CDR3: TGTGCCAGCAGTTTTTGGGACAGGGGACAAGGAAAGGGCACTGAAGCTTTCTTT. Its translation: CASSFWDRGQGKGTEAFF.

This clonotype was seen repeatedly, ten times or more. V and J are TRBV5-1 and TRBJ2-6; D unresolved. The CDR3 runs to 14 residues. Germline loops: CDR1 SGHRS, CDR2 YFSETQ. The V and J ends lost 0 bases and 2 bases respectively, with 3 bases between them. In DNA, the CDR3 is TGCGCCAGCAGCTTGGAGACTGGGGCCAACGTCCTGACTTTC. Encoded protein: CASSLETGANVLTF.

This clonotype was recorded many times. CDR3 amino acids: CASSLNGGADTQYF. The CDR3 coding sequence is TGCGCCAGCAGCTTGAACGGGGGGGCAGATACGCAGTATTTT. The chain couples TRBV5-1 to TRBJ2-3; 8 nucleotides align to TRBD2. V was pared by 1 base and J by 4 bases, with 2 bases of the junction left unmatched. The CDR3 is made up of 14 amino acids. Germline-derived CDR1 and CDR2 are SGHRS and YFSETQ.

On this clonotype: Being one base from a much bigger clone, this may be a read error. The CDR3 sequence: CAGRRGYQETQYF. DNA for the CDR3: TGTGCCGGAAGAAGGGGGTACCAAGAGACCCAGTACTTC. This chain joins TRBV15 and TRBJ2-5, with a possible D match to TRBD1 (6 bases). The CDR3 sequence is 13 residues long. In germline, CDR1 is LNHNV, CDR2 YYDKDF (reference sequence). Trimming pared 11 bases from V and 0 bases from J, leaving 13 bases between.

This clonotype has a count of ten or more. The chain carries TRBV12-3 or TRBV12-4 and TRBJ2-1; 13 nucleotides line up with TRBD2. There are 16 residues in the CDR3. Trimming cost V 6 bases and J 14 bases; bases outside gene matches: 16. Here the CDR3 DNA reads TGTGCCAGCAGATACGGGACTAGCGGGGTTAGCACGGAGGAGTTCTTC. It yields the protein CASRYGTSGVSTEEFF.